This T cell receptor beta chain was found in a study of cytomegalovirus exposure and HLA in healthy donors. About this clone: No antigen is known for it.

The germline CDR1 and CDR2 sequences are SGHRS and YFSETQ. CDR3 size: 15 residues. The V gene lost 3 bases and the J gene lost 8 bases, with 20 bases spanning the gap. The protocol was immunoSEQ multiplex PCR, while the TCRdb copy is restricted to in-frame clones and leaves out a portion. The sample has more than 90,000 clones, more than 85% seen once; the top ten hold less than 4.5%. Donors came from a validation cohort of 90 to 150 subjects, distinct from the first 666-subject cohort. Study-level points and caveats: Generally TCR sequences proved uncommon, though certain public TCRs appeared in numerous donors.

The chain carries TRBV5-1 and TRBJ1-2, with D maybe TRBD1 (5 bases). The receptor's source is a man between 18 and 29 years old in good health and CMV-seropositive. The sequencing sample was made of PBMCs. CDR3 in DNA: TGCGCCAGCAGCTCCCCGCAGGGCTACTACGGCGGCTACACCTTC. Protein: CASSSPQGYYGGYTF. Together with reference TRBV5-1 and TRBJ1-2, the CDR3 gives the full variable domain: KAGVTQTPRYLIKTRGQQVTLSCSPISGHRSVSWYQQTPGQGLQFLFEYFSETQRNKGNFPGRFSGRQFSNSRSEMNVSTLELGDSALYLCASSSPQGYYGGYTFGSGTRLTVV.